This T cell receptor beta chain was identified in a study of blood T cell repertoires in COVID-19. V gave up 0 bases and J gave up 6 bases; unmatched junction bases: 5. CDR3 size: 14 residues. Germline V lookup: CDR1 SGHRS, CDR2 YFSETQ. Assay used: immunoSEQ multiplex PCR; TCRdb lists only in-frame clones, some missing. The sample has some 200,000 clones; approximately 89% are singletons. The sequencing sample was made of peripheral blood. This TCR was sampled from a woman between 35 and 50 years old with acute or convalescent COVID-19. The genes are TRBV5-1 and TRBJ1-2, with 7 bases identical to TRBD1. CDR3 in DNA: TGCGCCAGCAGCTTGGACAGGGGCAACGATGGCTACACCTTC. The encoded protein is CASSLDRGNDGYTF.